Each of the 2 T cell receptor beta chains below was sequenced from the same sample in a study of blood T cells in healthy people across ages. Primers used in a second PCR of roughly 6 to 12 cycles were a sample-barcoded 5' primer and a J-beta primer mix. TCRdb independently ran MiXCR on the 5' RACE reads; one entry per CDR3 protein. The sample records about 1.6 million distinct CDR3 sequences, about 35% being singletons. The sequenced sample consisted of blood. The receptors derive from a woman aged 25 to 39 in good health.

CDR3 in amino acids: CASSLVPGNQETQYF. CDR3 coding DNA: TGTGCCAGCAGCTTAGTCCCAGGGAACCAAGAGACCCAGTACTTC. The chain employs TRBV7-2 and TRBJ2-5; D might be TRBD1 (5 bases). The germline V and J ends were trimmed by 1 base and 0 bases, with 9 bases remaining between them. From germline, CDR1 is SGHTA and CDR2 FQGNSA. There are 15 residues in the CDR3.

This sequence joins TRBV5-1 and TRBJ1-2; D is possibly TRBD1 (6 bases). This CDR3 region has 13 residues. V gave up 4 bases and J gave up 5 bases, with 12 bases separating them. Germline CDR1 is SGHRS and CDR2 is YFSETQ. The CDR3 nucleotides read TGCGCCAGCAGCAGGGGTAGGGGGTATGGCTACACCTTC. It translates to CASSRGRGYGYTF.